Relative to its sample, the clone carrying this T cell receptor (beta chain) is medium-sized. Its antigen is currently unknown. V dropped 0 bases and J dropped 7 bases, with 4 bases sitting between them. The CDR3 covers 11 residues. Germline V CDR1 and CDR2: ENHRY, SYGVKD. The sample is drawn from a study of molecular identifiers for immune sequencing clone quantification. General study results and limits: Investigators reportedly could detect spiked Jurkat TCR RNA from one cell among over 900,000 naive cells. More than 97% of effector molecules, versus under 1% of naive-cell molecules, belonged to clones above 20 RNA copies.

Sorting was used to obtain naive CD8 T cells (CD8+CD4-CCR7+CD45RA+). Library preparation followed earlier protocols using designated TCR primers. TCRdb processed the PCR reads anew with MiXCR; each CDR3 protein has one entry. The data show around 6,000 distinct CDR3 sequences, with about 16% seen just once and 2% to 2.5% held by the top ten. This rearrangement joins TRBV10-3 to TRBJ2-7; D is unclear. The clonotype comes from a human donor in good health. Some libraries in this study had Jurkat cell RNA spiked in. What was sequenced was naive CD8+ T cells from blood, with Jurkat cell RNA spiked in. The subset denotes: FACS-sorted CD8+CD4-CCR7+CD45RA+ naive T cells. The CDR3 sequence: CAISESGEQYF. CDR3 DNA: TGTGCCATCAGTGAGTCTGGGGAGCAGTACTTC.